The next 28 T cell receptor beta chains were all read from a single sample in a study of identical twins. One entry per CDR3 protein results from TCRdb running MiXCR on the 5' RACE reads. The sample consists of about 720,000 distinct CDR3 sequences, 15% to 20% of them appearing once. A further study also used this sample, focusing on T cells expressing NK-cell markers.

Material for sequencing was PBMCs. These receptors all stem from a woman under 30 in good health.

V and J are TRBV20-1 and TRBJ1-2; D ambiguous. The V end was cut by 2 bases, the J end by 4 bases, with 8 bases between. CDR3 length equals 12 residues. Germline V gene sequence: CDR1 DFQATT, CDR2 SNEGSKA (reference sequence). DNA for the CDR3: TGCAGTGCTAGACCGACGGTCTATGGCTACACCTTC. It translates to CSARPTVYGYTF.

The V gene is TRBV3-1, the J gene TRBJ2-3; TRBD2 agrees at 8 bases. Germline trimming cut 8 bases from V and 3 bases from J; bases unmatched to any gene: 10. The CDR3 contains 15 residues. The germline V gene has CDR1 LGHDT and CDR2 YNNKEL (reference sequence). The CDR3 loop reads CASGGAGVETDTQYF. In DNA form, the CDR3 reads TGTGCCAGCGGGGGAGCGGGAGTGGAGACAGATACGCAGTATTTT.

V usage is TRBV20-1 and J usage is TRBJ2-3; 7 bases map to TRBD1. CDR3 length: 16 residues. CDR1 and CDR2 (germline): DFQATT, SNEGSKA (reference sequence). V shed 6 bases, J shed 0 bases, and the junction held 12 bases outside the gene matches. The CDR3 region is CSAPDRVRSSTDTQYF. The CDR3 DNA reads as TGCAGTGCCCCAGACAGGGTACGGAGTAGCACAGATACGCAGTATTTT.

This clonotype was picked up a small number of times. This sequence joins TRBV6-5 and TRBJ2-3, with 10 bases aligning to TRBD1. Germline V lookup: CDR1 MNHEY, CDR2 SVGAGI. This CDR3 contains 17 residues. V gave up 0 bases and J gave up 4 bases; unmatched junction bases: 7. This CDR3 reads CASSYSRTGGRPDTQYF. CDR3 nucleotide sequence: TGTGCCAGCAGTTACTCGCGGACAGGGGGGCGTCCAGATACGCAGTATTTT.

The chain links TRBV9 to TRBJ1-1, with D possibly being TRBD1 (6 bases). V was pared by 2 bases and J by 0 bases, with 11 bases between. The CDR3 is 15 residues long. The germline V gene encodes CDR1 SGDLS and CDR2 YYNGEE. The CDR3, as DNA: TGTGCCAGCAGCGTTGGAGGGGGACTGAACACTGAAGCTTTCTTT. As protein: CASSVGGGLNTEAFF.

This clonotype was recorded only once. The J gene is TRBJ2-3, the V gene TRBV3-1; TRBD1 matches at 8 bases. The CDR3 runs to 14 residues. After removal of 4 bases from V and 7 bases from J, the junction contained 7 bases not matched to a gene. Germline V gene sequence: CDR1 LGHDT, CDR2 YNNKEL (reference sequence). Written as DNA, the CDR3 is TGTGCCAGCAGCCGAAGGACAGGGTCGAATACGCAGTATTTT. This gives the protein CASSRRTGSNTQYF.

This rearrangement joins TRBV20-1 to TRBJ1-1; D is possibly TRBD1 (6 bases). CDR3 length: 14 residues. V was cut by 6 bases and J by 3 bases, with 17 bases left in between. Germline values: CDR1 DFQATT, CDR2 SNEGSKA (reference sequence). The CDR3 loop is CSAVHTGGHTEAFF. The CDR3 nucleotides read TGCAGTGCCGTACATACCGGGGGCCACACTGAAGCTTTCTTT.

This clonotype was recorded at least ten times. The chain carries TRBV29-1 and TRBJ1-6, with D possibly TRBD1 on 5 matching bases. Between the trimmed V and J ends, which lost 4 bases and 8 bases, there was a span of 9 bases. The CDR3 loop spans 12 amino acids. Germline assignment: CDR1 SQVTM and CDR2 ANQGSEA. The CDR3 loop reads CSVGGGDSPLHF. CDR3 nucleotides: TGCAGCGTTGGGGGGGGGGATTCACCCCTCCACTTT.

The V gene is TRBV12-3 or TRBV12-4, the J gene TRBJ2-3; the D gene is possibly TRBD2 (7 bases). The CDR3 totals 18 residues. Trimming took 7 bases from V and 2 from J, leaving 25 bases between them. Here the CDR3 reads CASNPGGLQGDYTDTQYF. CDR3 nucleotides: TGTGCCAGCAATCCCGGGGGGTTACAGGGAGATTACACAGATACGCAGTATTTT.

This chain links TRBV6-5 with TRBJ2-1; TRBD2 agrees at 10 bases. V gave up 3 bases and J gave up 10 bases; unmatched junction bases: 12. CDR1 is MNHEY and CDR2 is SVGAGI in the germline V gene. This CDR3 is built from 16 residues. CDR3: CASSYSTPGTSEEQFF. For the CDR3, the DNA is TGTGCCAGCAGTTATTCCACGCCCGGGACTAGCGAAGAGCAGTTCTTC.

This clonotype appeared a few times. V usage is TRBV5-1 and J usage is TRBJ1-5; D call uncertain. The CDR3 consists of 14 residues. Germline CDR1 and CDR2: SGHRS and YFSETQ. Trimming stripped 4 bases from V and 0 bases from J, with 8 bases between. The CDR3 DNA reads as TGCGCCAGCAGCGACGGAGATAGCAATCAGCCCCAGCATTTT. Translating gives CASSDGDSNQPQHF. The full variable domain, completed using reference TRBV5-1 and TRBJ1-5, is KAGVTQTPRYLIKTRGQQVTLSCSPISGHRSVSWYQQTPGQGLQFLFEYFSETQRNKGNFPGRFSGRQFSNSRSEMNVSTLELGDSALYLCASSDGDSNQPQHFGDGTRLSIL.

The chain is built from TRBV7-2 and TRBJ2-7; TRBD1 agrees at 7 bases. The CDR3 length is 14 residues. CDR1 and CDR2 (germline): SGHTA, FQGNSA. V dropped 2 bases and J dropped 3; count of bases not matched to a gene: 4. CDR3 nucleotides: TGTGCCAGCAGCTTAAACAGGGGAAACTACGAGCAGTACTTC. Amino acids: CASSLNRGNYEQYF.

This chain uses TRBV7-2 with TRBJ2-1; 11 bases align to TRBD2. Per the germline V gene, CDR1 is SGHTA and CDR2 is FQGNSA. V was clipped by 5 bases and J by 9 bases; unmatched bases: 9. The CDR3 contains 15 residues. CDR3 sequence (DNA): TGTGCCAGCAGCCAGCTAGCGGGAGGATTCGGTGAGCAGTTCTTC. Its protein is CASSQLAGGFGEQFF.

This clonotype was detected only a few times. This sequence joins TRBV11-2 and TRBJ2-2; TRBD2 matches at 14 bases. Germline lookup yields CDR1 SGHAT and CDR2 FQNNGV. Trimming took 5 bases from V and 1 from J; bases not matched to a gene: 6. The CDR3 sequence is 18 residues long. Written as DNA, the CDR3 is TGTGCCAGCAGCCCCCGGACTAGCGGGGGGCGGAACACCGGGGAGCTGTTTTTT. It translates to CASSPRTSGGRNTGELFF. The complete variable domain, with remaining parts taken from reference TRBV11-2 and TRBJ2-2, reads EAGVAQSPRYKIIEKRQSVAFWCNPISGHATLYWYQQILGQGPKLLIQFQNNGVVDDSQLPKDRFSAERLKGVDSTLKIQPAKLEDSAVYLCASSPRTSGGRNTGELFFGEGSRLTVL.

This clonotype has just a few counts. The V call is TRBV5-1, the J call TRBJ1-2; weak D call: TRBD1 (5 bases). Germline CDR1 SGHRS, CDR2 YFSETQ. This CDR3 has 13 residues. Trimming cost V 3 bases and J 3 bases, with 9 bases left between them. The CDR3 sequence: CASSYDSYYGYTF. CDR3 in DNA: TGCGCCAGCAGCTATGACAGTTACTATGGCTACACCTTC.

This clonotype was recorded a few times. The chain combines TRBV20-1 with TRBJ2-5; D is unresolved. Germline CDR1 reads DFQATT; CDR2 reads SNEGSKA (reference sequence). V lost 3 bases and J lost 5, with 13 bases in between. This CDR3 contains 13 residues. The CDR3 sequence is CSASAGSMETQYF. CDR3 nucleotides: TGCAGTGCTAGCGCCGGCTCTATGGAGACCCAGTACTTC.

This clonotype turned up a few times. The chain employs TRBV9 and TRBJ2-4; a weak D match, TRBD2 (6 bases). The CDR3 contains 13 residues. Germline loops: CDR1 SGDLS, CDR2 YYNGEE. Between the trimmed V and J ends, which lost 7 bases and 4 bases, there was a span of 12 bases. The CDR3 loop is CASEGAGKNIQYF. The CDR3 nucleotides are TGTGCCAGCGAAGGGGCGGGAAAAAACATTCAGTACTTC.

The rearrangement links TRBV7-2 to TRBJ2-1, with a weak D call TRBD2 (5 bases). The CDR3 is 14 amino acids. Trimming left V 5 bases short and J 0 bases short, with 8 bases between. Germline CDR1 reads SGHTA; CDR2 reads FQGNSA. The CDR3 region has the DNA TGTGCCAGCAGCAATACTAGCTCCTACAATGAGCAGTTCTTC. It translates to CASSNTSSYNEQFF.

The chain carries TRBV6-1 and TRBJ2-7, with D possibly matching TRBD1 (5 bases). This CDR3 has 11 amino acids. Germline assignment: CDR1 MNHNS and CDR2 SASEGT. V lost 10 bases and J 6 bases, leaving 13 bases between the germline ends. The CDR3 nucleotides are TGTGCCATCGGTAAGACAGTCGAGCAGTACTTC. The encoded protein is CAIGKTVEQYF.

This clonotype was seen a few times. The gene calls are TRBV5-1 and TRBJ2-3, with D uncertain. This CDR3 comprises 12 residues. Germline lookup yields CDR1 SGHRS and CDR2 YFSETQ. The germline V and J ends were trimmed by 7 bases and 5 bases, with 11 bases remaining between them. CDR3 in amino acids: CASATGVDTQYF. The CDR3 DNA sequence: TGCGCCAGCGCGACCGGAGTAGATACGCAGTATTTT.

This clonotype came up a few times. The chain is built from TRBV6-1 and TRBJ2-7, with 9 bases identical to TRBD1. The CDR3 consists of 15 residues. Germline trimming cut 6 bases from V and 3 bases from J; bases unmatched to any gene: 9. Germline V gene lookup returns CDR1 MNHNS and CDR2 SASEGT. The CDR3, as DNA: TGTGCCAGCAGCAACACCGGGACAGGGCGCTACGAGCAGTACTTC. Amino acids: CASSNTGTGRYEQYF.

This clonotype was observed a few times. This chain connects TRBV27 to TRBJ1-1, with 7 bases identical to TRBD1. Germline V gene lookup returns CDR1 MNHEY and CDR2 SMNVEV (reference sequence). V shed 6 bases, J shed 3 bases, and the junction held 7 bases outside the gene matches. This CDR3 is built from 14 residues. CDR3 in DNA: TGTGCCAGCAGAAAACAGGGGAGGGACACTGAAGCTTTCTTT. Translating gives CASRKQGRDTEAFF.

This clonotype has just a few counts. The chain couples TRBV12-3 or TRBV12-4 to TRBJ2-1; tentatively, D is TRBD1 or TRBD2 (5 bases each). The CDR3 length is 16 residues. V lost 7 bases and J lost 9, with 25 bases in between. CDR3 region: CASTRLGVAPYGEQFF. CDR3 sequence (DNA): TGTGCCAGCACCCGCCTGGGGGTAGCTCCTTATGGTGAGCAGTTCTTC.

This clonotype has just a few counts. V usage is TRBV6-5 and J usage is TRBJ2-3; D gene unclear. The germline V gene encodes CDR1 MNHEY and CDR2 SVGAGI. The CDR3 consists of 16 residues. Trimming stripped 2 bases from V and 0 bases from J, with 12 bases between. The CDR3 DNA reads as TGTGCCAGCAGTTACATCGGCGAAACTAGCACAGATACGCAGTATTTT. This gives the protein CASSYIGETSTDTQYF.

CDR3 region: CASSVSGGSGSGANVLTF. DNA of the CDR3: TGTGCCAGCAGCGTATCGGGGGGGTCAGGCTCTGGGGCCAACGTCCTGACTTTC. The chain couples TRBV9 to TRBJ2-6; 8 bases agree with TRBD2. The CDR3 consists of 18 residues. CDR1 is SGDLS, CDR2 YYNGEE, per germline. The V and J ends lost 1 base and 0 bases, in that order; junction bases with no gene match: 6.

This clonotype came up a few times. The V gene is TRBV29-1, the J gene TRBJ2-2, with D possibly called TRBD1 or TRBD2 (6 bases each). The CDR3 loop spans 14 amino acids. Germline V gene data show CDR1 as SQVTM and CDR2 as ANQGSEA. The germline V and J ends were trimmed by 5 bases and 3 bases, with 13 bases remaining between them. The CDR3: CSVHGGRHTGELFF. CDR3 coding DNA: TGCAGCGTTCATGGGGGGCGCCACACCGGGGAGCTGTTTTTT.

The CDR3 is CSARVETNEKLFF. The CDR3 DNA follows: TGCAGTGCTAGAGTCGAAACTAATGAAAAACTGTTTTTT. The gene calls are TRBV20-1 and TRBJ1-4; no firm D call. The length of the CDR3 is 13 residues. The V end was cut by 1 base, the J end by 1 base, with 4 bases between. Germline CDR1 DFQATT, CDR2 SNEGSKA (reference sequence).

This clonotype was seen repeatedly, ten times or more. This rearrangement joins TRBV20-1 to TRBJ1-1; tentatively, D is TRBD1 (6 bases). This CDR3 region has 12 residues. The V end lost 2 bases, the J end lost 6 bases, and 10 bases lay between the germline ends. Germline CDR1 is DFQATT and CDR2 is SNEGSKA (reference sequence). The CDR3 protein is CSARKGGPEAFF. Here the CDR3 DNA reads TGCAGTGCTAGAAAAGGGGGGCCTGAAGCTTTCTTT.